This T cell receptor (beta chain) comes out of a study of T cell responses to AZD1222 COVID-19 vaccine. The CDR3 totals 14 residues. Per germline, CDR1 LNHDA and CDR2 SQIVND (reference sequence). Germline trimming cut 7 bases from V and 3 bases from J; bases unmatched to any gene: 7. Study observations and caveats: Close to half of spike-specific TCRs reportedly recognize unmutated variant regions. With two AZD1222 doses given, Spike-specific TCR breadth and depth both rose.

Analyses pooled second doses at about 4 or about 12 weeks. The assay was immunoSEQ multiplex PCR, and TCRdb's table has in-frame clones only and misses some. The sample records tens of thousands of clones, roughly nine tenths being singletons. Comments on this clone: Its antigen remains unidentified.

The sequences come from peripheral blood, collected 28 days after the second AZD1222 dose. The V gene is TRBV19, the J gene TRBJ1-2; 8 bases line up with TRBD1. The sequence came from an adult who received the AZD1222 COVID-19 vaccine. The CDR3 nucleotides read TGTGCCAGTACCTCAGGGGGCGTGGACTATGGCTACACCTTC. Its translation: CASTSGGVDYGYTF.